These 8 T cell receptor beta chains share one sample of origin, sequenced in a study of cytomegalovirus exposure and HLA in healthy donors. PCR involved 60 Vbeta and 13 Jbeta primers. Measured with immunoSEQ multiplex PCR; TCRdb has only the in-frame clones, and not every one. Here the sample spans some 120,000 clones, 75% to 85% being singletons. Sequences were obtained from PBMCs. Every receptor here comes from a male donor in good health and CMV-seronegative.

The V call is TRBV10-3, the J call TRBJ2-5, with 7 bases lining up with TRBD1. Germline lookup yields CDR1 ENHRY and CDR2 SYGVKD. V lost 6 bases and J lost 1; bases outside the gene matches: 14. The CDR3 is 17 residues long. The CDR3 is CAISNHYPDRVQETQYF. The DNA of the CDR3 is TGTGCCATCAGCAATCACTACCCTGACAGGGTCCAAGAGACCCAGTACTTC.

This clone was recorded once. A read error may account for a junction end that differs from germline. CDR3 sequence: CSSSPPEAEHYEQYF. The CDR3 DNA reads TGTTCCAGCAGCCCGCCGGAGGCCGAACACTACGAGCAGTACTTC. The chain has TRBV7-9 and TRBJ2-7, with D possibly TRBD2 on 5 matching bases. This CDR3 contains 15 residues. The germline V gene encodes CDR1 SEHNR and CDR2 FQNEAQ (reference sequence).

The chain links TRBV6-4 to TRBJ1-5; unclear D gene. This CDR3 comprises 12 residues. Trimming shortened V by 7 bases and J by 9 bases, and 13 bases separated the two germline ends. Germline CDR1 MRHNA, CDR2 SNTAGT. The CDR3 coding sequence is TGTGCCAGCATACCGCGGGAGGGGCCCCAGCATTTT. Its protein is CASIPREGPQHF.

This clone was counted only a few times. The chain joins TRBV7-3 to TRBJ1-5, with a possible D match to TRBD1 (6 bases). The CDR3 is made up of 16 amino acids. Germline lookup yields CDR1 SGHTA and CDR2 FQGTGA. Trimming took off 4 bases at V and 0 bases at J, with 13 bases between the two ends. The CDR3 spells CASSSRQDLSNQPQHF. CDR3 bases: TGTGCCAGCAGCTCCCGACAGGACCTTAGCAATCAGCCCCAGCATTTT.

This chain connects TRBV7-2 to TRBJ1-2; a possible D gene is TRBD1 (6 bases). Per the germline V gene, CDR1 is SGHTA and CDR2 is FQGNSA. Deletions cut 7 bases from V and 6 bases from J, with 18 bases between. CDR3 size: 14 residues. The DNA of the CDR3 is TGTGCCAGCAACCGACAGGTTCTAGCGGATGGCTACACCTTC. Translation: CASNRQVLADGYTF.

This chain connects TRBV5-6 to TRBJ1-2, with D possibly matching TRBD1 (6 bases). Germline CDR1 reads SGHDT; CDR2 reads YYEEEE. V was cut by 4 bases and J by 4 bases, with 17 bases left in between. This CDR3 is built from 15 residues. The CDR3 bases are TGTGCCAGCAGCATAAGAGGGGTAGGGGGCTATGGCTACACCTTC. Protein product: CASSIRGVGGYGYTF.

The rearrangement links TRBV7-9 to TRBJ1-1, with TRBD1 matching over 10 bases. This CDR3 spans 14 amino acids. The germline gives CDR1 SEHNR, CDR2 FQNEAQ (reference sequence). Trimming at V came to 5 bases and at J to 10 bases, leaving 10 bases not matched to a gene. The CDR3 coding sequence is TGTGCCAGCAGCCCACCGGGACAGGGGCTGGGAGCTTTCTTT. This encodes CASSPPGQGLGAFF.

As for this clone: Other DNA sequences in the same sample also yield this CDR3. The V and J genes are TRBV19 and TRBJ2-5, with 10 bases matching TRBD1. J lost 4 bases, V lost 1 base, and 6 bases had no gene match. Germline CDR1 LNHDA, CDR2 SQIVND (reference sequence). The CDR3 has 16 amino acids. The CDR3 protein is CASSIADRGPVETQYF. In DNA, the CDR3 is TGTGCCAGTAGTATAGCCGACAGGGGGCCAGTAGAGACCCAGTACTTC.